The 15 T cell receptor beta chains below all came from one sample that was sequenced in a study of CD8 T cells in Susac syndrome. After extraction with the RNeasy kit, roughly 0.5 to 1 ug of the RNA was reverse transcribed using random hexamers. TCRdb re-called the immunoSEQ multiplex PCR reads through MiXCR, storing one row per CDR3 protein. The sample includes about 300,000 distinct CDR3 sequences, 70% to 90% of them seen just once. What was sequenced was CD8+ T cells from PBMCs. These receptors came from a human donor with multiple sclerosis.

This rearrangement joins TRBV28 to TRBJ2-3, with TRBD2 matching over 7 bases. This CDR3 is built from 16 residues. Unmatched junction bases numbered 7, after V lost 2 bases and J lost 2 bases. Germline V gene data show CDR1 as MDHEN and CDR2 as SYDVKM. The CDR3 region has the DNA TGTGCCAGCAGTTTAATCGGGGGGTCCTACACAGATACGCAGTATTTT. This sequence encodes CASSLIGGSYTDTQYF.

The rearrangement uses TRBV6-5 and TRBJ2-2, with D perhaps TRBD2 (7 bases). Per germline, CDR1 MNHEY and CDR2 SVGAGI. Trimming removed 6 bases at V and 4 bases at J, with 12 bases between. This CDR3 has 14 residues. The CDR3 is CASRRGGLTGELFF. As DNA, the CDR3 is TGTGCCAGCAGGAGGGGGGGGCTCACCGGGGAGCTGTTTTTT.

This clonotype has only one observation. This chain joins TRBV28 and TRBJ2-7, with D perhaps assigned TRBD1 or TRBD2 (6 bases each). The length of the CDR3 is 13 residues. Trimming took off 11 bases at V and 6 bases at J, with 20 bases between the two ends. The germline CDR1 and CDR2 sequences are MDHEN and SYDVKM. The CDR3 DNA follows: TGTGCCGGGTTGAAGATTGGAGGGGGCGAGCAGTACTTC. As protein: CAGLKIGGGEQYF.

The V and J genes are TRBV7-9 and TRBJ2-7; D is unresolved. V was cut by 3 bases and J by 6 bases, with 9 bases left in between. The CDR3 is 12 residues long. Germline V CDR1 and CDR2: SEHNR, FQNEAQ (reference sequence). The chain's CDR3 is CASSFNGPEQYF. CDR3 nucleotides: TGTGCCAGCAGCTTCAATGGACCCGAGCAGTACTTC.

This clonotype was found once. The genes are TRBV9 and TRBJ1-5; no reliable D call. This CDR3 region has 15 residues. Germline values: CDR1 SGDLS, CDR2 YYNGEE. Trimming shortened V by 3 bases and J by 0 bases, and 10 bases separated the two germline ends. The CDR3 DNA sequence: TGTGCCAGCAGCGAAACGGGTTATAGCAATCAGCCCCAGCATTTT. Translating gives CASSETGYSNQPQHF.

The genes are TRBV12-3 or TRBV12-4 and TRBJ1-5; the match to TRBD1 covers 12 bases. This CDR3 contains 17 residues. V lost 4 bases, J lost 4 bases, and 8 bases stayed unmatched. CDR3 DNA sequence: TGTGCCAGCAGTTCGGGGACAGGGGGCCTCTCGAATCAGCCCCAGCATTTT. Translating gives CASSSGTGGLSNQPQHF.

Written as DNA, the CDR3 is TGTGCCAGCTCACCACCGCCACTAGCGGGAGGCGACAATGAGCAGTTCTTC. Encoded protein: CASSPPPLAGGDNEQFF. The chain links TRBV18 to TRBJ2-1; TRBD2 agrees at 12 bases. The length of the CDR3 is 17 residues. Losses at the gene ends were 0 bases for V and 5 bases for J; bases not matched to a gene: 5. The germline gives CDR1 KGHSH, CDR2 LQKENI.

The CDR3 nucleotides read TGTGCCAGCGGAAAGGGAAACCTGAACACCGGGGAGCTGTTTTTT. Its translation: CASGKGNLNTGELFF. The chain recombines TRBV21-1 with TRBJ2-2. TRBV21-1 is designated a pseudogene. The CDR3 length is 15 residues.

The V and J genes are TRBV9 and TRBJ2-3; D is possibly TRBD2 (6 bases). Germline V lookup: CDR1 SGDLS, CDR2 YYNGEE. V was cut by 2 bases and J by 7 bases, with 11 bases left in between. The CDR3 length is 13 residues. CDR3 amino acids: CASSVTSPNTQYF. In nucleotides, the CDR3 is TGTGCCAGCAGCGTCACTAGCCCAAATACGCAGTATTTT.

The table lists this clonotype with a count of one. This chain's CDR3 is CASTFTAGGLGETQYF. CDR3 nucleotide sequence: TGTGCCAGCACCTTCACGGCGGGAGGGCTTGGGGAGACCCAGTACTTC. J is TRBJ2-5 and V is TRBV5-6, with 9 bases lining up with TRBD2. The V gene's germline CDR1 is SGHDT and CDR2 YYEEEE. This CDR3 is built from 16 residues. Trimming cost V 6 bases and J 5 bases; bases outside gene matches: 14.

The rearrangement uses TRBV10-3 and TRBJ1-5; D is possibly TRBD1 (6 bases). CDR1 ENHRY and CDR2 SYGVKD come from the germline V gene. The CDR3 sequence is 14 residues long. Trimming took off 5 bases at V and 3 bases at J, with 11 bases between the two ends. The CDR3 nucleotides read TGTGCCATCAGTTCCAGGGGTTCCAATCAGCCCCAGCATTTT. This sequence encodes CAISSRGSNQPQHF.

The chain couples TRBV10-3 to TRBJ2-3; 8 bases are shared with TRBD2. The CDR3 loop spans 16 amino acids. The ends lost 6 bases at V and 6 bases at J; junction bases unmatched: 14. CDR1 and CDR2 from the germline V gene are ENHRY and SYGVKD. In DNA form, the CDR3 reads TGTGCCATCAGCCCCCGGGGGGGAGGGCTTGTGGATACGCAGTATTTT. Protein sequence: CAISPRGGGLVDTQYF.

This clonotype was seen only once. This rearrangement joins TRBV4-3 to TRBJ1-1; 11 positions match TRBD1. This CDR3 has 18 amino acids. V was pared by 0 bases and J by 4 bases, with 10 bases of the junction left unmatched. The V gene's germline CDR1 is LGHNA and CDR2 YSLEER. The CDR3 is CASSQEEPRDRGITEAFF. The CDR3 DNA reads TGCGCCAGCAGCCAAGAGGAGCCCCGGGACAGGGGGATCACTGAAGCTTTCTTT.

This clonotype occurred once. The J gene is TRBJ1-2, the V gene TRBV19; D unresolved. The CDR3 loop spans 15 amino acids. V was shortened by 3 bases and J by 1 base, with 12 bases between the two germline ends. Germline CDR1 and CDR2: LNHDA and SQIVND (reference sequence). The CDR3 loop reads CASSIWGEINYGYTF. DNA for the CDR3: TGTGCCAGTAGTATTTGGGGTGAGATTAACTATGGCTACACCTTC. The entire variable domain, with the rest obtained from reference TRBV19 and TRBJ1-2, is as follows: DGGITQSPKYLFRKEGQNVTLSCEQNLNHDAMYWYRQDPGQGLRLIYYSQIVNDFQKGDIAEGYSVSREKKESFPLTVTSAQKNPTAFYLCASSIWGEINYGYTFGSGTRLTVV.

The genes are TRBV6-6 and TRBJ1-2, with D possibly matching TRBD1 (6 bases). Germline V gene sequence: CDR1 MNHNY, CDR2 SVGAGI (reference sequence). Between the trimmed V and J ends, which lost 1 base and 8 bases, there was a span of 11 bases. There are 13 residues in the CDR3. CDR3 sequence reads: CASSYLGAGGYTF. CDR3 sequence (DNA): TGTGCCAGCAGTTACTTGGGGGCTGGAGGCTACACCTTC.